This note documents a single T cell receptor (beta chain) sequence. There is no known antigen for this receptor. Within one base of it there is no much larger clone, and no base qualities were kept. Using the deep immunoSEQ assay, multiplex PCR amplified TCR CDR3 regions from genomic DNA. Extracted genomic DNA from each cell subset was distributed evenly across all wells of several immunoSEQ 96-well plates, and each plate was treated as a replicate. For sorted subsets, about 0.2 ug genomic DNA, equal to about 30,000 T cell genomes, was loaded into each replicate PCR. Purified libraries were quantified with a Qubit 3.0 fluorometer, sized on a Bioanalyzer 2100, and re-quantified with the KAPA Library Quantification kit. Each immunoSEQ 96-well plate was sequenced on its own single-read 150-cycle Illumina NextSeq 550 flow cell. On the study's bioinformatics: The immunoSEQ output contained only junctional sequences without quality scores, so filtering could not match that applied to full-length reads. Sequences were annotated with PyIR, a Python wrapper for IgBLAST v1.9, and V/J genes and CDR3 were assigned using IMGT germline references. Reads were removed for weak V/J assignments (E-value above 1e-6), missing CDR3, stop codons, out-of-frame junctions, or ambiguous translated residues. V3J clonotypes were defined by identical inferred V gene, J gene, and CDR3 amino acid sequence. Percentage overlap between repertoires was calculated by dividing the number of shared unique clonotypes by the size of the smaller repertoire. Three approaches were used to assess repertoire richness: RTK rarefaction, the Chao1 estimator, and Recon v2.1 estimates of unobserved clonotypes. OLGA was used to compute generation probabilities for all TCRbeta clonotypes that the gDNA method yielded from a few donors. TCRdb re-hosts the immuneACCESS table, in-frame sequences only. Its copies lack some clones; in the studies checked, an unresolved V gene accounts for under half of them, and the cause for the rest is not known. Clone size and the V and J calls come from that table; the DNA yielded D and trimming. This sample gives some 2,100,000 clones in total; approximately 94% of them show up just once. The leading ten clones occupy around 1.7% of the sample.

CD8 naive samples were CD45RO-negative cells positively selected for CCR7, giving a CD45RA+CCR7+ population that excluded TemRA cells. The donors were healthy, HIV-negative adults who had no recently reported acute infections or vaccinations. Every donor was a Caucasian adult living in Nashville, Tennessee, USA. Blood was obtained by leukapheresis, after which PBMCs were separated by Ficoll-Histopaque density gradient centrifugation and cryopreserved in liquid nitrogen vapor phase. Purity and quantity of every magnetically sorted T cell population were checked by analytical flow cytometry. Genomic DNA was isolated from every sorted fraction and measured by UV absorbance on a Nanodrop 2000c. These data originate in a study of shared clonotypes between healthy human individuals (dated by TCRdb to between 2020 and 2021). Background on the whole study: The cohort included three men and a couple of women between 18 and 49 years of age. Per donor, three plates each were used for CD4 naive and CD4 memory, two for CD8 naive, and one for CD8 memory. To estimate repertoire size and how much clonotypes are shared between individuals, the study performed deep sequencing of blood TCR repertoires from a few healthy adults. Libraries were prepared and TCR repertoires were sequenced by different laboratories using diverse techniques, in order to increase sequencing depth and limit assay-specific biases. Per donor, leukapheresis produced somewhere between about 0.9 and 9 billion PBMCs.

Broader findings and caveats from the paper: Pairwise subsampling indicated that sequencing depth was expected to affect the degree of clonotype sharing among donors. Estimated clonotype richness was generally larger for naive than for memory subsets. Because the study included a small number of donors, the genetic and exposure-history diversity represented was limited. Compared with non-shared clonotypes, clonotypes shared by all four sorted-subset donors had higher generation probabilities. Sharing across several donors was observed for about 5% of naive CD4, under 4% of naive CD8, 2.3% of memory CD4, and around 0.44% of memory CD8 clonotypes. Incomplete sequencing was indicated by rarefaction of sorted-subset datasets, despite the large sequencing depth. Only blood was sampled, and tissue TCR repertoires likely differ from those in blood.

The CDR3 runs 17 residues from the cysteine to the phenylalanine. Just the 51-base CDR3 DNA is kept, in frame starting at base 1. Reading the germline V gene gives CDR1 LGHNA and CDR2 YNFKEQ. The trim is 1 base for V and 4 bases for J, with a gap of 19 bases between the germline ends. This receptor was taken from a man aged 18 to 35 in good health. Some clones in this sample may be carry-over from other donors' samples. Material for sequencing was naive CD8+ T cells from PBMCs. Explained via the paper, the cell subset or site label denotes: CD45RA+CCR7+. The rearrangement combines TRBV4-2 with TRBJ1-1, with a weak D call of TRBD1 (6 bases match). CDR3 region: CASSQGGEGVGGTEAFF. The DNA sequence is as follows: TGTGCCAGCAGCCAAGGTGGGGAGGGGGTAGGGGGCACTGAAGCTTTCTTT.